Listed here are 24 T cell receptor beta chains from one sample, sequenced in a study of blood T cell repertoires in COVID-19. The assay was immunoSEQ multiplex PCR, and TCRdb's table has in-frame clones only and misses some. The sample shows about 180,000 clones, around four fifths of them seen only once. The sequenced sample was peripheral blood. The source of these receptors is a woman aged 60-70 years with acute or convalescent COVID-19.

The V and J genes are TRBV7-2 and TRBJ2-5; D might be TRBD1 (5 bases). The CDR3 covers 16 residues. CDR1 is SGHTA, CDR2 FQGNSA, per germline. V lost 1 base to trimming and J lost 1 base, with 13 bases between them. The CDR3 DNA reads TGTGCCAGCAGCTTAGTACTGGGGCAGGCCCAAGAGACCCAGTACTTC. Protein: CASSLVLGQAQETQYF. The whole variable domain, remainder taken from reference TRBV7-2 and TRBJ2-5, is GAGVSQSPSNKVTEKGKDVELRCDPISGHTALYWYRQSLGQGLEFLIYFQGNSAPDKSGLPSDRFSAERTGGSVSTLTIQRTQQEDSAVYLCASSLVLGQAQETQYFGPGTRLLVL.

This chain joins TRBV24-1 and TRBJ2-3; 8 bases are a match to TRBD1. Germline V gene sequence: CDR1 KGHDR, CDR2 SFDVKD. Trimming removed 4 bases from V and 6 bases from J; junction bases left unmatched: 8. The CDR3 runs to 15 residues. The CDR3 coding sequence is TGTGCCACCAGTGAGGGGACAGGTCGTCGGGATACGCAGTATTTT. Encoded protein: CATSEGTGRRDTQYF.

This clone was seen a single time. J is TRBJ1-1 and V is TRBV11-1; 11 bases fit TRBD1. Germline loops: CDR1 SGHAT, CDR2 FQDESV (reference sequence). V lost 3 bases, J lost 4 bases, and 1 base stayed unmatched. The CDR3 runs 14 residues. The CDR3 sequence is CASSFGTGGTEAFF. DNA of the CDR3: TGTGCCAGCAGCTTTGGGACAGGGGGCACTGAAGCTTTCTTT.

The chain carries TRBV20-1 and TRBJ2-7; a possible D gene is TRBD1 (5 bases). This CDR3 contains 15 residues. Trimming cost V 3 bases and J 2 bases, with 17 bases left between them. Germline CDR1 and CDR2: DFQATT and SNEGSKA (reference sequence). The CDR3 loop is CSASYMGRGTYEQYF. CDR3 DNA: TGCAGTGCTAGTTACATGGGTAGGGGTACCTACGAGCAGTACTTC.

The chain links TRBV27 to TRBJ2-1; D perhaps matches TRBD2 (6 bases). This CDR3 is built from 17 residues. The germline V gene has CDR1 MNHEY and CDR2 SMNVEV (reference sequence). The ends were cut back, 3 bases at V and 1 base at J, with 16 bases in the middle. Written as DNA, the CDR3 is TGTGCCAGCAGTTTCTCTCGAGGGGACTGGTCCTACAATGAGCAGTTCTTC. Translated, it gives CASSFSRGDWSYNEQFF.

There are a few counts of this clone. This chain joins TRBV5-6 and TRBJ2-4, with D hard to call. CDR3 length: 18 amino acids. Trimming shortened V by 0 bases and J by 0 bases, and 16 bases separated the two germline ends. Germline CDR1 and CDR2: SGHDT and YYEEEE. The CDR3 nucleotides are TGTGCCAGCAGCTTGGGCACGGTCTCGGAGCTAGCCAAAAACATTCAGTACTTC. This encodes CASSLGTVSELAKNIQYF.

The V and J genes are TRBV5-1 and TRBJ2-4; no clear D gene. V was clipped by 4 bases and J by 0 bases, with 14 bases between them. Germline CDR1 reads SGHRS; CDR2 reads YFSETQ. CDR3 length equals 16 residues. CDR3 DNA sequence: TGCGCCAGCAGCCTCAACAGCTCCCCAGCCAAAAACATTCAGTACTTC. As protein: CASSLNSSPAKNIQYF.

The chain uses TRBV29-1 and TRBJ1-1, with D possibly being TRBD1 (6 bases). Trimming removed 3 bases from V and 5 bases from J, with 13 bases in between. The CDR3 consists of 13 residues. CDR1 and CDR2 from the germline V gene are SQVTM and ANQGSEA. The CDR3 sequence: CSVDGGRRTEAFF. CDR3 in DNA: TGCAGCGTTGACGGGGGGCGCCGAACTGAAGCTTTCTTT.

A single count supports this clone. The CDR3 sequence: CASSPRQGSEAFF. CDR3 DNA: TGTGCCAGCTCACCTCGACAGGGCTCTGAAGCTTTCTTT. The chain employs TRBV18 and TRBJ1-1, with TRBD1 identical over 7 bases. Germline CDR1 KGHSH, CDR2 LQKENI. V gave up 3 bases and J gave up 6 bases; unmatched junction bases: 4. The CDR3 spans 13 residues.

The V and J genes are TRBV6-6 and TRBJ2-2; TRBD1 aligns across 9 bases. Germline V CDR1 and CDR2: MNHNY, SVGAGI (reference sequence). CDR3 size: 18 residues. Trimming at V came to 5 bases and at J to 4 bases, leaving 14 bases not matched to a gene. The CDR3 reads CASSLTIRGQGPTGELFF. CDR3 in DNA: TGTGCCAGCAGTCTTACTATAAGGGGACAGGGCCCCACCGGGGAGCTGTTTTTT.

The chain links TRBV18 to TRBJ1-1, with 9 bases aligning to TRBD1. V lost 1 base, J lost 5 bases, and 5 bases stayed unmatched. CDR3 length: 15 residues. Germline V gene sequence: CDR1 KGHSH, CDR2 LQKENI. Here the CDR3 reads CASSPRTGGGTEAFF. The CDR3 nucleotides are TGTGCCAGCTCACCACGTACAGGGGGCGGTACTGAAGCTTTCTTT.

This clone was seen a few times. This sequence joins TRBV5-1 and TRBJ2-5; a weak D match, TRBD2 (6 bases). Germline loops: CDR1 SGHRS, CDR2 YFSETQ. The CDR3 length is 14 residues. V lost 4 bases, J lost 5 bases, and 15 bases lay in between. Here the CDR3 DNA reads TGCGCCAGCAGCCCCGGAAGAGGAGGGGAGACCCAGTACTTC. Translation gives CASSPGRGGETQYF.

The chain uses TRBV30 and TRBJ1-5; possible D gene TRBD1, 5 bases. The length of the CDR3 is 14 residues. Germline CDR1 is GTSNPN and CDR2 is SVGIG (reference sequence). V lost 1 base to trimming and J lost 2 bases, with 9 bases between them. The CDR3 DNA follows: TGTGCCTGGAGTGAGGGGTACGGCAATCAGCCCCAGCATTTT. It yields the protein CAWSEGYGNQPQHF.

The chain is built from TRBV3-1 (or the pseudogene TRBV3-2) and TRBJ1-2, with 7 bases identical to TRBD1. After removal of 0 bases from V and 4 bases from J, the junction contained 8 bases not matched to a gene. The CDR3 extends over 16 amino acids. The germline CDR1 and CDR2 sequences are LGHDT and YNNKEL (reference sequence). CDR3 sequence: CASSQDQTTGIYGYTF. As DNA, the CDR3 is TGTGCCAGCAGCCAAGATCAAACGACAGGGATCTATGGCTACACCTTC.

This chain joins TRBV5-4 and TRBJ1-1; D is perhaps TRBD1 (6 bases). V gave up 4 bases and J gave up 5 bases, with 15 bases separating them. In germline, CDR1 is SGHNT, CDR2 YYREEE (reference sequence). The length of the CDR3 is 14 residues. CDR3 DNA sequence: TGTGCCAGCAGCCTGAGGAGGGGGGGTACTGAAGCTTTCTTT. Residues: CASSLRRGGTEAFF.

The V call is TRBV14, the J call TRBJ2-3; 9 nucleotides agree with TRBD1. This CDR3 comprises 16 residues. J lost 3 bases, V lost 8 bases, and 12 bases had no gene match. From germline, CDR1 is SGHDN and CDR2 FVKESK. The CDR3 nucleotides are TGTGCCAGCCATGGACCCGGGACAGGGCGGACAGATACGCAGTATTTT. Translated: CASHGPGTGRTDTQYF.

The V gene is TRBV12-3 or TRBV12-4, the J gene TRBJ1-5; D gene ambiguous. This CDR3 is built from 13 residues. Trimming pared 5 bases from V and 7 bases from J, leaving 12 bases between. CDR3 loop: CASSLLGIQPQHF. The CDR3 region has the DNA TGTGCCAGCAGTCTCCTCGGGATCCAGCCCCAGCATTTT.

The chain combines TRBV9 with TRBJ2-3; D is possibly TRBD2 (7 bases). Trimming shortened V by 4 bases and J by 2 bases, and 11 bases separated the two germline ends. The V gene's germline CDR1 is SGDLS and CDR2 YYNGEE. The length of the CDR3 is 14 residues. Written as DNA, the CDR3 is TGTGCCAGCAGCCGGGGGGCTTACACAGATACGCAGTATTTT. Amino acid sequence: CASSRGAYTDTQYF.

This chain uses TRBV4-3 with TRBJ2-5; D not resolved. Trimming removed 1 base at V and 9 bases at J, with 6 bases between. This CDR3 is 11 amino acids long. CDR1 is LGHNA, CDR2 YSLEER, per germline. CDR3 sequence (DNA): TGCGCCAGCAGCCAAGGTCCGTCCCAGTACTTC. This codes for CASSQGPSQYF.

The chain carries TRBV21-1 and TRBJ2-1; no DNA check was done on the table's D call, TRBD1. TRBV21-1 represents a pseudogene. The CDR3 consists of 16 residues. CDR3 in DNA: TGTGCCAGCCTTGGCAGGGAAAGGAGCCTTTACAATGAGCAGTTCTTC. Amino acid sequence: CASLGRERSLYNEQFF.

This clone appeared a few times. The rearrangement joins TRBV6-5 to TRBJ1-3; perhaps TRBD1 as D (5 bases). V was shortened by 6 bases and J by 0 bases, with 12 bases between the two germline ends. Germline V gene data show CDR1 as MNHEY and CDR2 as SVGAGI. This CDR3 contains 15 residues. Here the CDR3 reads CASSRGVSSGNTIYF. DNA of the CDR3: TGTGCCAGCAGCCGGGGGGTCAGCTCTGGAAACACCATATATTTT.

This clone was observed a single time. CDR3 sequence (DNA): TGTGCCAGCGGAGGACAGGGGGCGACCAAAAACATTCAGTACTTC. Translated, it gives CASGGQGATKNIQYF. V and J are TRBV6-5 and TRBJ2-4, with 11 bases that match TRBD1. The CDR3 consists of 15 residues. Trimming at V came to 8 bases and at J to 2 bases, leaving 5 bases not matched to a gene. The V gene's germline CDR1 is MNHEY and CDR2 SVGAGI.

The chain is built from TRBV6-5 and TRBJ2-1, with TRBD1 matching 7 bases. V lost 0 bases and J lost 7; bases outside the gene matches: 9. This CDR3 has 16 residues. From germline, CDR1 is MNHEY and CDR2 SVGAGI. This CDR3 is CASSYSVAGGRNEQFF. The CDR3 nucleotides read TGTGCCAGCAGTTACTCGGTCGCAGGGGGTAGGAATGAGCAGTTCTTC.

The chain uses TRBV5-4 and TRBJ2-7, with 8 nucleotides matching TRBD1. The CDR3 has 15 amino acids. Germline CDR1 reads SGHNT; CDR2 reads YYREEE (reference sequence). Trimming removed 4 bases from V and 4 bases from J; junction bases left unmatched: 10. CDR3 nucleotides: TGTGCCAGCAGCGCCGGACAGGGTGGGTTGTACGAGCAGTACTTC. It codes for CASSAGQGGLYEQYF.